One and the same sample provided the 21 T cell receptor beta chains below, sequenced in a study of OX40 agonist ivuxolimab in advanced cancers. Only in-frame clones appear in the TCRdb table, and some are missing; sequencing was by immunoSEQ multiplex PCR. The sample lists about 50,000 clones, roughly nine tenths occurring once. The specimen comprised CD4+ or CD8+ T cells sorted from blood, sampled in a trial of the OX40 agonist ivuxolimab. All receptors derive from an adult with an advanced solid tumor such as melanoma, head and neck, liver or kidney cancer.

This sequence joins TRBV27 and TRBJ2-1; D gene unclear. V was trimmed by 6 bases and J by 0 bases, leaving 12 bases between them. Germline V CDR1 and CDR2: MNHEY, SMNVEV (reference sequence). This CDR3 comprises 15 residues. CDR3 nucleotide sequence: TGTGCCAGCAGAGTCTCCCTTGGCTCCTACAATGAGCAGTTCTTC. Translation gives CASRVSLGSYNEQFF.

V gene TRBV7-6 combines with J gene TRBJ2-3; weak D call: TRBD2 (5 bases). V was trimmed by 5 bases and J by 4 bases, leaving 19 bases between them. Germline lookup yields CDR1 SGHVS and CDR2 FNYEAQ. CDR3 length: 16 residues. DNA for the CDR3: TGTGCCAGCAGCCCGAGGGCTCTCTGGGATTCAGATACGCAGTATTTT. It is translated as CASSPRALWDSDTQYF.

The CDR3 sequence is CASGWTGVTDTQYF. DNA of the CDR3: TGTGCCAGCGGATGGACAGGGGTGACAGATACGCAGTATTTT. The V gene is TRBV6-1, the J gene TRBJ2-3; TRBD1 matches 9 bases. V was clipped by 8 bases and J by 3 bases; unmatched bases: 6. CDR1 and CDR2 (germline): MNHNS, SASEGT. The CDR3 has 14 residues.

CDR3 nucleotides: TGCAGCGTCGAAATCGACCCTCTGAGATACAATGAGCAGTTCTTC. Its protein product is CSVEIDPLRYNEQFF. The chain links TRBV29-1 to TRBJ2-1; D unclear. Germline values: CDR1 SQVTM, CDR2 ANQGSEA. With 6 bases removed from V and 4 bases from J, the gap between germline ends came to 19 bases. This CDR3 is built from 15 residues.

This chain links TRBV9 with TRBJ2-2; the match to TRBD1 covers 8 bases. After removal of 3 bases from V and 8 bases from J, the junction contained 21 bases not matched to a gene. The V gene's germline CDR1 is SGDLS and CDR2 YYNGEE. The CDR3 is 19 amino acids. CDR3: CASSGGPSGWQGAPGELFF. Written as DNA, the CDR3 is TGTGCCAGCAGCGGCGGGCCCTCTGGATGGCAGGGGGCGCCGGGGGAGCTGTTTTTT.

This chain links TRBV2 with TRBJ1-3; D may be TRBD1 (6 bases). CDR1 is SNHLY, CDR2 FYNNEI, per germline. Trimming removed 7 bases at V and 4 bases at J, with 14 bases between. The CDR3 totals 14 residues. DNA for the CDR3: TGTGCCAGCATTAAACAGGGATGGGGAAACACCATATATTTT. Translated, it gives CASIKQGWGNTIYF.

With respect to this clone: This same CDR3 is encoded by further DNA sequences in the sample. The chain carries TRBV6-5 and TRBJ2-6; no definite D call. The germline V gene encodes CDR1 MNHEY and CDR2 SVGAGI. The CDR3 has 13 amino acids. V gave up 2 bases and J gave up 2 bases, with 1 base separating them. The CDR3 reads CASSYPGANVLTF. The CDR3 bases are TGTGCCAGCAGTTACCCTGGGGCCAACGTCCTGACTTTC.

The J gene is TRBJ2-2, the V gene TRBV10-3; no definite D call. The CDR3 is made up of 12 amino acids. The ends were cut back, 6 bases at V and 9 bases at J, with 11 bases in the middle. Germline V gene data show CDR1 as ENHRY and CDR2 as SYGVKD. The CDR3 region is CAIRKGTWELFF. CDR3 nucleotides: TGTGCCATCAGGAAGGGTACCTGGGAGCTGTTTTTT.

This chain links TRBV6-6 with TRBJ2-2; no definite D call. This CDR3 comprises 13 residues. V lost 5 bases, J lost 4 bases, and 8 bases lay in between. CDR1 is MNHNY, CDR2 SVGAGI, per germline (reference sequence). The CDR3 protein is CASSILGTGELFF. The CDR3 DNA reads TGTGCCAGCAGTATACTCGGCACCGGGGAGCTGTTTTTT.

This clone appeared a few times. The chain's CDR3 is CASRAAEGDGYTF. CDR3 sequence (DNA): TGTGCCAGCAGGGCCGCGGAAGGGGACGGCTACACCTTC. The V and J genes are TRBV6-5 and TRBJ1-2; possible D gene TRBD1, 5 bases. CDR1 MNHEY and CDR2 SVGAGI come from the germline V gene. The V and J ends lost 6 bases and 8 bases respectively, with 16 bases between them. This CDR3 contains 13 residues.

The V and J genes are TRBV6-5 and TRBJ1-5; D might be TRBD1 (5 bases). V dropped 4 bases and J dropped 14 bases, with 12 bases sitting between them. Looked up from germline, CDR1 is MNHEY and CDR2 is SVGAGI. This CDR3 is built from 11 residues. The CDR3 protein is CASSSGAIEHF. The CDR3 DNA reads TGTGCCAGCAGTTCCGGGGCTATAGAGCATTTT.

The V call is TRBV7-9, the J call TRBJ1-1, with 8 bases that match TRBD1. This CDR3 has 12 amino acids. V shed 7 bases and J 6 bases; nucleotides not matched to a gene: 4. CDR1 is SEHNR and CDR2 is FQNEAQ in the germline V gene (reference sequence). This chain's CDR3 is CASTDRAPEAFF. CDR3 DNA sequence: TGTGCCAGCACGGACAGGGCGCCTGAAGCTTTCTTT.

This chain connects TRBV6-4 to TRBJ2-1; 8 bases fit TRBD1. Germline CDR1 is MRHNA and CDR2 is SNTAGT. Germline trimming cut 2 bases from V and 3 bases from J; bases unmatched to any gene: 0. This CDR3 contains 14 residues. The chain's CDR3 is CASSDDRGYNEQFF. The CDR3 DNA follows: TGTGCCAGCAGTGACGACAGGGGCTACAATGAGCAGTTCTTC.

This clone was observed a single time. The rearrangement uses TRBV10-2 and TRBJ2-7, with D maybe TRBD2 (6 bases). In germline, CDR1 is WSHSY, CDR2 SAAADI. The CDR3 spans 14 residues. V shed 4 bases and J shed 1 base, with 11 bases lying between them. This CDR3 reads CASSGAGTSYEQYV. The CDR3 coding sequence is TGCGCCAGCAGTGGCGCCGGGACTTCCTACGAGCAGTACGTC.

The rearrangement uses TRBV5-8 and TRBJ1-2; D not certain. Trimming stripped 1 base from V and 8 bases from J, with 12 bases between. There are 13 residues in the CDR3. CDR1 and CDR2 (germline): SGHTS, YDEGEE. The CDR3 loop reads CASSLIGPVGYTF. Here the CDR3 DNA reads TGTGCCAGCAGCTTGATCGGGCCCGTGGGCTACACCTTC. The full variable domain, with the rest looked up from reference TRBV5-8 and TRBJ1-2, is EAGVTQSPTHLIKTRGQQATLRCSPISGHTSVYWYQQALGLGLQFLLWYDEGEERNRGNFPPRFSGRQFPNYSSELNVNALELEDSALYLCASSLIGPVGYTFGSGTRLTVV.

This sequence joins TRBV7-3 and TRBJ2-5; D tentatively reads TRBD1 or TRBD2 (6 bases each). Trimming removed 5 bases from V and 2 bases from J, with 15 bases in between. This CDR3 has 15 residues. The germline gives CDR1 SGHTA, CDR2 FQGTGA. The CDR3 region has the DNA TGTGCCAGCAGCGACCAGCAGGGGACTCAAGAGACCCAGTACTTC. Translated, it gives CASSDQQGTQETQYF.

The gene calls are TRBV7-6 and TRBJ1-5; no clear D. The CDR3 consists of 14 residues. The germline gives CDR1 SGHVS, CDR2 FNYEAQ. The germline V and J ends were trimmed by 5 bases and 3 bases, with 11 bases remaining between them. The CDR3 region has the DNA TGTGCCAGCAGCCCCGACGGACCCAATCAGCCCCAGCATTTT. Its translation: CASSPDGPNQPQHF.

This clone occurred once. The chain recombines TRBV6-5 with TRBJ2-7; D uncertain. From germline, CDR1 is MNHEY and CDR2 SVGAGI. The CDR3 contains 16 residues. Deletions cut 0 bases from V and 0 bases from J, with 12 bases between. The CDR3 DNA follows: TGTGCCAGCAGTTACTCGAGCAGCGAGAGCTCCTACGAGCAGTACTTC. Residues: CASSYSSSESSYEQYF.

The chain is built from TRBV19 and TRBJ2-3; 8 bases map to TRBD2. V was clipped by 3 bases and J by 10 bases; unmatched bases: 6. CDR1 is LNHDA and CDR2 is SQIVND in the germline V gene (reference sequence). The CDR3 runs 13 residues. The CDR3 protein is CASSIPGLAAQYF. In DNA form, the CDR3 reads TGTGCCAGTAGTATCCCAGGACTAGCAGCGCAGTATTTT.

The chain uses TRBV14 and TRBJ1-4; unclear D gene. The ends were cut back, 0 bases at V and 6 bases at J, with 17 bases in the middle. CDR3 size: 17 residues. Germline V gene lookup returns CDR1 SGHDN and CDR2 FVKESK. Here the CDR3 reads CASSQEALGLLDEKLFF. CDR3 bases: TGTGCCAGCAGCCAAGAGGCTTTGGGATTACTGGATGAAAAACTGTTTTTT.

The gene calls are TRBV21-1 and TRBJ2-7; the table's TRBD1 call for D was not verified on the DNA. TRBV21-1 is described as a pseudogene. This CDR3 comprises 20 residues. This CDR3 reads CASSKGDRDRGSHSSYEQYV. The CDR3 bases are TGTGCCAGCAGCAAAGGGGACCGGGACAGGGGCTCTCATAGCTCCTACGAGCAGTACGTC.